The rows below give T cell receptor beta chains drawn from one sample of a study of cytomegalovirus exposure and HLA in healthy donors. Data came from immunoSEQ multiplex PCR; TCRdb stores just in-frame clones and leaves some out. The table includes around 100,000 clones, about 64% detected once. Sequencing was carried out using PBMCs. The receptors were sampled from a man between 18 and 29 years old in good health and CMV-seropositive. Both conserved end residues are part of each CDR3. Fields, in order: D gene, J gene, clone size, V gene, CDR3 length, CDR3 DNA, CDR3 protein. The D gene is left open where the match is weak. The size of a clone is reported for some rows only, either as once, few or many, or as a class for expanded clones.

TRBD1,TRBJ2-2,.,TRBV11-2,14,TGTGCCAGCAGCTCAGGACAGGGTGGCGGGGAGCTGTTTTTT,CASSSGQGGGELFF
TRBD2,TRBJ2-7,.,TRBV7-2,15,TGTGCCAGCAGCTTAGGGACTAGCCCCACCTACGAGCAGTACTTC,CASSLGTSPTYEQYF
.,TRBJ1-1,few,TRBV4-2,14,TGTGCCAGCAGCCAAGAGGCAAGAAACACTGAAGCTTTCTTT,CASSQEARNTEAFF
TRBD1,TRBJ2-7,.,TRBV4-2,15,TGTGCCAGCAGCCAAGCCGGGACAGAGAATTACGAGCAGTACTTC,CASSQAGTENYEQYF
TRBD2,TRBJ2-3,.,TRBV5-6,16,TGTGCCAGCAGCGCCTCCTTCCGACGGGGGGAAGATACGCAGTATTTT,CASSASFRRGEDTQYF
.,TRBJ1-1,.,TRBV5-8,15,TGTGCCAGCAGCTTGGAGTCGACAGTGGGCACTGAAGCTTTCTTT,CASSLESTVGTEAFF
TRBD2,TRBJ2-1,few,TRBV30,16,TGTGCCTGGAGTGCCGGGACTAGCGGGACCTACAATGAGCAGTTCTTC,CAWSAGTSGTYNEQFF
.,TRBJ1-6,.,TRBV7-2,16,TGTGCCAGCAGCTTTCAGGGACACCACTATAATTCACCCCTCCACTTT,CASSFQGHHYNSPLHF
TRBD1,TRBJ2-4,once,TRBV9,20,TGTGCCAGCAGCGTAGGGGCCGGGACAGGGGGGGTCCTAGCCAAAAACATTCAGTACTTC,CASSVGAGTGGVLAKNIQYF
.,TRBJ2-7,.,TRBV4-2,14,TGTGCCAGCAGCCAAGATAGGCAGGGAAGGGAGCAGTACTTC,CASSQDRQGREQYF
TRBD1,TRBJ1-2,.,TRBV7-9,16,TGTGCCAGCAGCTTAGCCGGGACAGGGGTATCCTATGGCTACACCTTC,CASSLAGTGVSYGYTF
.,TRBJ2-1,.,TRBV25-1,17,TGTGCCAGCAGTGAAGGTGTCAAGGCCCTGACTCCTGACGAGCAGTTCTTC,CASSEGVKALTPDEQFF
.,TRBJ1-5,.,TRBV30,13,TGTGCCTGGAATAGGGCCGGGGAGCAGCCCCAGCATTTT,CAWNRAGEQPQHF
.,TRBJ2-7,.,TRBV25-1,13,TGTGCCAGCAGTGAATTGGGGGCATACGAGCAGTACTTC,CASSELGAYEQYF
TRBD2,TRBJ2-5,few,TRBV7-9,15,TGTGCCAGCAGCTTATCGTGGCGGGGGGAAGAGACCCAGTACTTC,CASSLSWRGEETQYF
TRBD1,TRBJ1-6,.,TRBV7-9,15,TGTGCCAGCAGCTTATGGACAGGGGATAATTCACCCCTCCACTTT,CASSLWTGDNSPLHF
TRBD1,TRBJ1-1,few,TRBV5-1,17,TGCGCCAGCAGCTCTCTTGGACAGGGACTGTTGAACACTGAAGCTTTCTTT,CASSSLGQGLLNTEAFF
.,TRBJ1-5,once,TRBV9,15,TGTGCCAGCAGCTTAGGGGGGGGAGGGGGTCAGCCCCAGCATTTT,CASSLGGGGGQPQHF
.,TRBJ1-3,.,TRBV7-9,11,TGTGCCAGCAGCTTTGAGAACACCATATATTTT,CASSFENTIYF
.,TRBJ2-5,.,TRBV7-9,14,TGTTCCAGCACCACAGGGCTGGGCTGGGAGACCCAGTACTTC,CSSTTGLGWETQYF
.,TRBJ1-2,.,TRBV11-2,14,TGTGCCAGCAGCCCTGAACAGGGAGTGGGAGGCTACACCTTC,CASSPEQGVGGYTF
TRBD1,TRBJ2-5,few,TRBV2,13,TGTGCCAGCAGTACCAGGGGGTCGGAGACCCAGTACTTC,CASSTRGSETQYF